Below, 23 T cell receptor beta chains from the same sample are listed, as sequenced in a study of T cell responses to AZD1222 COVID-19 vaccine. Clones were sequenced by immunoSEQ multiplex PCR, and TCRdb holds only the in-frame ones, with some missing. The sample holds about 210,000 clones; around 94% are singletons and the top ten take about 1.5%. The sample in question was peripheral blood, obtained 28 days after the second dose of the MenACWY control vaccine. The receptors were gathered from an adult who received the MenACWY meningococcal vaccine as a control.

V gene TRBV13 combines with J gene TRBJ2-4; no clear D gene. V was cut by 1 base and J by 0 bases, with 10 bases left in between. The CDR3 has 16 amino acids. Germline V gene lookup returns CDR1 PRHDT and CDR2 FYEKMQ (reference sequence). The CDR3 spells CASSLEEELAKNIQYF. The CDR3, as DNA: TGTGCCAGCAGCTTAGAAGAAGAGCTAGCCAAAAACATTCAGTACTTC.

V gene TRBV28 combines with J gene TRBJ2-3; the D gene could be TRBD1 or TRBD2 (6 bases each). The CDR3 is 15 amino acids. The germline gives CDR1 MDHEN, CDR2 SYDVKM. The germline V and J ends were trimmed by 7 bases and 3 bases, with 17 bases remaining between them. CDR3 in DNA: TGTGCCAGCACCCTTTTCGGGGGCCGGACAGATACGCAGTATTTT. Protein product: CASTLFGGRTDTQYF.

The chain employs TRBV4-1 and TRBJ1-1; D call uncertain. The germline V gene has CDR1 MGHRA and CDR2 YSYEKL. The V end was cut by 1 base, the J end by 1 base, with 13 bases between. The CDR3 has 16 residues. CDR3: CASSQVVSRTNTEAFF. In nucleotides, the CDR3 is TGCGCCAGCAGCCAAGTGGTTTCGCGGACGAACACTGAAGCTTTCTTT.

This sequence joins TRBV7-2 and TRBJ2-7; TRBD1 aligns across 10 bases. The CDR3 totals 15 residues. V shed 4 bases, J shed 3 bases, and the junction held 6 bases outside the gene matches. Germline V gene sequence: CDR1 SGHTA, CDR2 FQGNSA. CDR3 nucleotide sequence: TGTGCCAGCAGCTCCTCGGACAGGGGGATCTACGAGCAGTACTTC. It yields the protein CASSSSDRGIYEQYF.

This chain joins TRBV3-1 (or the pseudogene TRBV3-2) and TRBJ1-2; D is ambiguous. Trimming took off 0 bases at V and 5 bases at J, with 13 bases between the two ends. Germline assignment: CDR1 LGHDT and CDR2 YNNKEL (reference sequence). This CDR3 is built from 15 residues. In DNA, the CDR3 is TGTGCCAGCAGCCAAGAAGAGGCAGGCGTTTATGGCTACACCTTC. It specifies CASSQEEAGVYGYTF.

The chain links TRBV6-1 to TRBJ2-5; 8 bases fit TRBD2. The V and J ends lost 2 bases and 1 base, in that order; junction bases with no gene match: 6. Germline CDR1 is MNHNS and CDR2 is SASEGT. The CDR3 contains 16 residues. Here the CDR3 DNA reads TGTGCCAGCAGTGAATGGGCGGGGGGTTTCCAAGAGACCCAGTACTTC. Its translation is CASSEWAGGFQETQYF.

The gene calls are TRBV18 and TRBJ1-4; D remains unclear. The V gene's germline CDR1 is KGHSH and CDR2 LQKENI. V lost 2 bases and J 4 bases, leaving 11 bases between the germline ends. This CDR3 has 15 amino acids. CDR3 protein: CASSPAFVSNEKLFF. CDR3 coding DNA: TGTGCCAGCTCACCAGCCTTTGTCAGTAATGAAAAACTGTTTTTT.

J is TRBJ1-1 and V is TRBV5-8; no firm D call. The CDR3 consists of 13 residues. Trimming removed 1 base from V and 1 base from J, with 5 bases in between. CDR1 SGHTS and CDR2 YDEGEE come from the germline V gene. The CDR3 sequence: CASSLYANTEAFF. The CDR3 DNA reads TGTGCCAGCAGCTTGTACGCGAACACTGAAGCTTTCTTT. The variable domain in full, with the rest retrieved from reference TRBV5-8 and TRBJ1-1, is EAGVTQSPTHLIKTRGQQATLRCSPISGHTSVYWYQQALGLGLQFLLWYDEGEERNRGNFPPRFSGRQFPNYSSELNVNALELEDSALYLCASSLYANTEAFFGQGTRLTVV.

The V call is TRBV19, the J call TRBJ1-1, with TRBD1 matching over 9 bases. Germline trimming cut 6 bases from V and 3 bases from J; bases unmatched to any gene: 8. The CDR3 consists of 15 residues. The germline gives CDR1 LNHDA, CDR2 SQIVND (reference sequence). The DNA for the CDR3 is TGTGCCAGTAGCTACACCGGGACAGGGCACACTGAAGCTTTCTTT. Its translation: CASSYTGTGHTEAFF.

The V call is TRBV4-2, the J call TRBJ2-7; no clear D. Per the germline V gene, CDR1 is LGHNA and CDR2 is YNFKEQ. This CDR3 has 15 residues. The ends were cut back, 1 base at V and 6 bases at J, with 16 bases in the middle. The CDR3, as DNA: TGTGCCAGCAGCCAAGGGTCAACAATCCCGGTCGAGCAGTACTTC. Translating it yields CASSQGSTIPVEQYF.

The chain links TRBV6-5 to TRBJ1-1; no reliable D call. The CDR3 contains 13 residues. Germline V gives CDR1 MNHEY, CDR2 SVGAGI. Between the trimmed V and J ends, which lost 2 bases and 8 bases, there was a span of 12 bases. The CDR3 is CASSYSDKLEAFF. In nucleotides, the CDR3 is TGTGCCAGCAGTTACAGCGATAAATTAGAAGCTTTCTTT.

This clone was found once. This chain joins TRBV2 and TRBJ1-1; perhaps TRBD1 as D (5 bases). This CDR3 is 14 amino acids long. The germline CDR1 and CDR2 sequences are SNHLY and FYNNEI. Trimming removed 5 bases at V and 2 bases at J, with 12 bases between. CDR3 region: CASSFQGPNTEAFF. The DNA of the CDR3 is TGTGCCAGCAGTTTCCAGGGCCCTAACACTGAAGCTTTCTTT.

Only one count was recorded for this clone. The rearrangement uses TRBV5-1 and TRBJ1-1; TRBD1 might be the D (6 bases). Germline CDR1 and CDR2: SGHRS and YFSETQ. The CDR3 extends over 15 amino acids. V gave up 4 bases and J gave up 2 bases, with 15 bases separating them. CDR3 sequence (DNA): TGCGCCAGCAGCAGGGCCACAGGGACCAACACTGAAGCTTTCTTT. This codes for CASSRATGTNTEAFF.

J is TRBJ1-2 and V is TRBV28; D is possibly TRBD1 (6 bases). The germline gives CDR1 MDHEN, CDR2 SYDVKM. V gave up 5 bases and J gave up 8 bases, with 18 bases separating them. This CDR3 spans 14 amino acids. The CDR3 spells CASSQVAGARGYTF. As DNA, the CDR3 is TGTGCCAGCAGTCAAGTCGCAGGGGCACGGGGCTACACCTTC.

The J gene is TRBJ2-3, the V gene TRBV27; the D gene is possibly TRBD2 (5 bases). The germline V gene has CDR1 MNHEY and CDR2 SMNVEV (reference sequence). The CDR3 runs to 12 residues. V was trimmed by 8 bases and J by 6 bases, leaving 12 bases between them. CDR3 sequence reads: CASGRVLDTQYF. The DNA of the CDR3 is TGTGCCAGCGGGCGGGTGTTGGATACGCAGTATTTT.

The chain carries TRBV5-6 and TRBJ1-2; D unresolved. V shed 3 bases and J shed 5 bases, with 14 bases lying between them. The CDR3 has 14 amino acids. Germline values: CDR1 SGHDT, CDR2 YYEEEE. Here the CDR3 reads CASSSPGVDYGYTF. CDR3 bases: TGTGCCAGCAGCTCCCCGGGCGTCGATTATGGCTACACCTTC.

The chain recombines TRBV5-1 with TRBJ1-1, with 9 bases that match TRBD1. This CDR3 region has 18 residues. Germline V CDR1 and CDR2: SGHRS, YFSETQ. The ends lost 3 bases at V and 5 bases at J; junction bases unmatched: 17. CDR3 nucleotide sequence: TGCGCCAGCAGCTCTTCCCCAGGGACAGGGCCTGAGGAGACTGAAGCTTTCTTT. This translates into CASSSSPGTGPEETEAFF.

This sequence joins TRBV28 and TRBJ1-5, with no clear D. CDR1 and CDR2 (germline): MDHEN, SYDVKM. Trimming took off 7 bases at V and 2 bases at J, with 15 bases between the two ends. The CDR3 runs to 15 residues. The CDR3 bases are TGTGCCAGCAAGAAGGAGCGGGTCGGCAATCAGCCCCAGCATTTT. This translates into CASKKERVGNQPQHF.

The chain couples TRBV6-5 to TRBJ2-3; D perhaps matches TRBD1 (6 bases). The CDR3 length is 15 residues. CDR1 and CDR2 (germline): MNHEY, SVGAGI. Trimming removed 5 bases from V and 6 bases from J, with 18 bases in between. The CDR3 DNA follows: TGTGCCAGCAGTCTTAAACCAGGGGTCCGGGATACGCAGTATTTT. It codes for CASSLKPGVRDTQYF.

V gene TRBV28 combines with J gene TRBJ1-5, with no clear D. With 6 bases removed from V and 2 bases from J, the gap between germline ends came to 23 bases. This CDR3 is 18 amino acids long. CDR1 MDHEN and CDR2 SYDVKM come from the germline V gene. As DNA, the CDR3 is TGTGCCAGCAGGTCTACTTTACTGAGAAGTAAGGGCAATCAGCCCCAGCATTTT. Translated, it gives CASRSTLLRSKGNQPQHF.

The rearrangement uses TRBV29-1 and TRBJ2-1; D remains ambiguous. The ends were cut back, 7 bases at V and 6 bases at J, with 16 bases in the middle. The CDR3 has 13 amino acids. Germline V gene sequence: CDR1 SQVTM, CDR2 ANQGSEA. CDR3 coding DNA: TGCAGCGCCCGTCCCTGGGGATCCAATGAGCAGTTCTTC. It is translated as CSARPWGSNEQFF.

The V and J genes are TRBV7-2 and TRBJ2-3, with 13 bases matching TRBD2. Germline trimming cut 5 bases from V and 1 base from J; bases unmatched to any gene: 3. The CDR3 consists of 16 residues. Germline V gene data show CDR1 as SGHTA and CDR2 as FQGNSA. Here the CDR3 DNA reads TGTGCCAGCAGCACTAGCGGGGGGGCCCGCACAGATACGCAGTATTTT. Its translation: CASSTSGGARTDTQYF.

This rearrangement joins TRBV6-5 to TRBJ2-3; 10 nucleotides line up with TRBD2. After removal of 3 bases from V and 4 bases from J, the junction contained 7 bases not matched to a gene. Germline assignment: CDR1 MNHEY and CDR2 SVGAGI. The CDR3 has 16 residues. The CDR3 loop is CASSYGAGGLADTQYF. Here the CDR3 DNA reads TGTGCCAGCAGTTATGGAGCGGGGGGGCTTGCAGATACGCAGTATTTT.